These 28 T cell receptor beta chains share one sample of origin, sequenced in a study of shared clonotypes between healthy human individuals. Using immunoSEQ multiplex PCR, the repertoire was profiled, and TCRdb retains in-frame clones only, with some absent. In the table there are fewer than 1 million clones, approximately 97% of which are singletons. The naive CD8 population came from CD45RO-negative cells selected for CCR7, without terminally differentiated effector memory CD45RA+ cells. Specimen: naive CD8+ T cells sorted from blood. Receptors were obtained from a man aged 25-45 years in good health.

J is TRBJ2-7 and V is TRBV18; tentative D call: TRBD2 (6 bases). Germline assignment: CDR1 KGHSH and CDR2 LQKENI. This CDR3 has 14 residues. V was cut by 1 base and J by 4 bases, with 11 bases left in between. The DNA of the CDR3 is TGTGCCAGCTCACCACGGGGGACTCTGTACGAGCAGTACTTC. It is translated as CASSPRGTLYEQYF.

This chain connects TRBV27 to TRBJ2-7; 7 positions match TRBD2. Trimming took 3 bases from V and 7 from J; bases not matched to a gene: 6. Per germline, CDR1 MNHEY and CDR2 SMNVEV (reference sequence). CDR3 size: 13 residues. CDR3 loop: CASSFRGGTEQYF. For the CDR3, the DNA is TGTGCCAGCAGTTTTCGGGGAGGGACTGAGCAGTACTTC.

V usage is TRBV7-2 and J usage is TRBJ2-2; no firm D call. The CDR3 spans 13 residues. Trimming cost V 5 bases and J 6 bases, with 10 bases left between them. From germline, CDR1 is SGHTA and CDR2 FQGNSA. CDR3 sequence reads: CASSHVSSGELFF. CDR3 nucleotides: TGTGCCAGCAGCCACGTCTCCTCCGGGGAGCTGTTTTTT.

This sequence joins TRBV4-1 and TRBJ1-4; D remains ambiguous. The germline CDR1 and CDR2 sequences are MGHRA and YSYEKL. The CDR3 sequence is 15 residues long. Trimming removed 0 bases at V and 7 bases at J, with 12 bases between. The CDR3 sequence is CASSQERSDSEKLFF. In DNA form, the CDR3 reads TGCGCCAGCAGCCAAGAAAGGTCCGATAGTGAAAAACTGTTTTTT.

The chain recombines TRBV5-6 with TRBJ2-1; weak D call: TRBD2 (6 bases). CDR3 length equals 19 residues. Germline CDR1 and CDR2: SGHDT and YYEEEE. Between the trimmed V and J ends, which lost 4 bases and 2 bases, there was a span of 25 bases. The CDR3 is CASSPPGRDSPRPYNEQFF. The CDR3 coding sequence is TGTGCCAGCAGCCCTCCGGGACGGGACTCCCCAAGACCCTACAATGAGCAGTTCTTC.

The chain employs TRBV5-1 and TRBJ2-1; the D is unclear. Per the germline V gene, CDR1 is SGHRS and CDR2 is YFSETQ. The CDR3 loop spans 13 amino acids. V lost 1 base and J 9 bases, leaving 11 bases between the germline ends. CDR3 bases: TGCGCCAGCAGCTTGATTATGTACGGTGAGCAGTTCTTC. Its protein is CASSLIMYGEQFF.

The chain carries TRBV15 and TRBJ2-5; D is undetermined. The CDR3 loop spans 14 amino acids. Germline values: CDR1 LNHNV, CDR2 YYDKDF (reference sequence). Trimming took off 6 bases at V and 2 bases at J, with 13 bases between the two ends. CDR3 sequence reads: CATSNPLVQETQYF. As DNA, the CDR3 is TGTGCCACCAGTAACCCGCTGGTTCAAGAGACCCAGTACTTC.

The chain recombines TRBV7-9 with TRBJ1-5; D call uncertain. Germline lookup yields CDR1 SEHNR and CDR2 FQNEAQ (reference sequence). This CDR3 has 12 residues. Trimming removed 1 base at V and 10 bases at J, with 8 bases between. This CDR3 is CASSLEGPPQHF. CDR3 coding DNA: TGTGCCAGCAGCTTAGAGGGTCCCCCCCAGCATTTT.

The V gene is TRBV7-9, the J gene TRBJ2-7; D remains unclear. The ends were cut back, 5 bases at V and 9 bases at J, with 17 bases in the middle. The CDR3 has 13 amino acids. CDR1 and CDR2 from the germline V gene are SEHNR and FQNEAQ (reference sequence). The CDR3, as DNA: TGTGCCAGCAGCCCTCCCGATATCGACCGGCAGTACTTC. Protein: CASSPPDIDRQYF.

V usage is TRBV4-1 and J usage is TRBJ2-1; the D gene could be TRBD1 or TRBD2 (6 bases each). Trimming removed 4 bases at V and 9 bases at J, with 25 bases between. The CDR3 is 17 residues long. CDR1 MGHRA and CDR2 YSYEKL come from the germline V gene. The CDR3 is CASSLRGGTNHLGEQFF. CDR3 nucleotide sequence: TGCGCCAGCAGCCTACGTGGGGGGACAAATCATTTGGGTGAGCAGTTCTTC.

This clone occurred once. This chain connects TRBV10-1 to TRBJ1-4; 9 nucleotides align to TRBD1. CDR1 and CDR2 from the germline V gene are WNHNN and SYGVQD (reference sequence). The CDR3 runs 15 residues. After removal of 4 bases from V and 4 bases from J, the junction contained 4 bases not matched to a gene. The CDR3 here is CASSADRGGNEKLFF. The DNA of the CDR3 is TGCGCCAGCAGTGCGGACAGGGGTGGTAATGAAAAACTGTTTTTT.

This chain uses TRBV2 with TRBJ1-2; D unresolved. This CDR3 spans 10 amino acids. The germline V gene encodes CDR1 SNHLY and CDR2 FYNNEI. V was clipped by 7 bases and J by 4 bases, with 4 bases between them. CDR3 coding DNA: TGTGCCAGCAACCCCTATGGCTACACCTTC. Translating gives CASNPYGYTF.

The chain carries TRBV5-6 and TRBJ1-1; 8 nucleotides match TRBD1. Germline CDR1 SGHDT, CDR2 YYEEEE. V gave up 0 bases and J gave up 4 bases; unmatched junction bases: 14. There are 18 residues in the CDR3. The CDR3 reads CASSLASRDRLGATEAFF. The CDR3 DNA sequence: TGTGCCAGCAGCTTGGCTTCCCGGGACAGGTTGGGGGCCACTGAAGCTTTCTTT.

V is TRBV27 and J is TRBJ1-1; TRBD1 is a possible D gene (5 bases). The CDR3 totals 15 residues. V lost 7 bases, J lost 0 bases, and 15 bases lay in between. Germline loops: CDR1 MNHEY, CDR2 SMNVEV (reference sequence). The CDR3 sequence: CASKLPGGLNTEAFF. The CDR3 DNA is TGTGCCAGCAAACTCCCGGGGGGATTGAACACTGAAGCTTTCTTT.

Here the CDR3 reads CASSLSPGVYGYTF. The CDR3 DNA sequence: TGTGCCAGCAGCTTAAGTCCGGGGGTCTATGGCTACACCTTC. The gene calls are TRBV11-2 and TRBJ1-2; D may be TRBD1 (5 bases). Trimming pared 2 bases from V and 4 bases from J, leaving 11 bases between. The germline gives CDR1 SGHAT, CDR2 FQNNGV. The CDR3 runs to 14 residues. Drawing the rest from reference TRBV11-2 and TRBJ1-2, the complete variable domain is EAGVAQSPRYKIIEKRQSVAFWCNPISGHATLYWYQQILGQGPKLLIQFQNNGVVDDSQLPKDRFSAERLKGVDSTLKIQPAKLEDSAVYLCASSLSPGVYGYTFGSGTRLTVV.

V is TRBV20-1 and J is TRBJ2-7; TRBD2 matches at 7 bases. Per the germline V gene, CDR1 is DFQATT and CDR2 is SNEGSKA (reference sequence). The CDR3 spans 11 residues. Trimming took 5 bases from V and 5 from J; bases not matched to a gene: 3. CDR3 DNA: TGCAGTGCTGGGGGGGTTCACGAGCAGTACTTC. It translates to CSAGGVHEQYF.

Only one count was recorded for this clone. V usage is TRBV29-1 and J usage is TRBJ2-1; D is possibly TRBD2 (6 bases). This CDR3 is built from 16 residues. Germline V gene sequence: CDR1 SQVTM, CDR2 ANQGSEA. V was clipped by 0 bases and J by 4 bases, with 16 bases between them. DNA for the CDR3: TGCAGCGTTGAAGATATTGCGGGAAGGCCTTACAATGAGCAGTTCTTC. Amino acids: CSVEDIAGRPYNEQFF.

For the CDR3, the DNA is TGTGCCAGCAGTCAGGGGTCTACTCAGCCCCAGCATTTT. Residues: CASSQGSTQPQHF. J is TRBJ1-5 and V is TRBV27; D perhaps matches TRBD1 (6 bases). In germline, CDR1 is MNHEY, CDR2 SMNVEV (reference sequence). The CDR3 extends over 13 amino acids. Trimming removed 5 bases from V and 6 bases from J, with 11 bases in between.

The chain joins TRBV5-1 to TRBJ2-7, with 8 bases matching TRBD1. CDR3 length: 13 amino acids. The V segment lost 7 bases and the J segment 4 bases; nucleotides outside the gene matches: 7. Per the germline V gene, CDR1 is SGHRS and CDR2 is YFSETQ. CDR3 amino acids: CASGQGHGYEQYF. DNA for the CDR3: TGCGCCAGCGGACAGGGTCACGGTTACGAGCAGTACTTC.

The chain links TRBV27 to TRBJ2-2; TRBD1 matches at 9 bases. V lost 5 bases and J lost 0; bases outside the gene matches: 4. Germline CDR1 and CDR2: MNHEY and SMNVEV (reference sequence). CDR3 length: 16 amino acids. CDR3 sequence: CASSGQGFSNTGELFF. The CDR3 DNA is TGTGCCAGCAGTGGACAGGGGTTTTCGAACACCGGGGAGCTGTTTTTT.

Here the CDR3 DNA reads TGTGCCAGCACCCTAAGGCCGTACAATGAGCAGTTCTTC. Amino acids: CASTLRPYNEQFF. The V gene is TRBV7-9, the J gene TRBJ2-1; D unclear. The germline gives CDR1 SEHNR, CDR2 FQNEAQ (reference sequence). There are 13 residues in the CDR3. The V end lost 7 bases, the J end lost 4 bases, and 11 bases lay between the germline ends.

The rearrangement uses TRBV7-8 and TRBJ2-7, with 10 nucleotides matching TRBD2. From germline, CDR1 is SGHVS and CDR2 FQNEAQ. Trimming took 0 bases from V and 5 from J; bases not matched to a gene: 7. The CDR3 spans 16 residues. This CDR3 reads CASSLAGAGGLDEQYF. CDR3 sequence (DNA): TGTGCCAGCAGCTTAGCCGGAGCGGGAGGGCTCGACGAGCAGTACTTC. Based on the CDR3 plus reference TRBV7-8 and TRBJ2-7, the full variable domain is GAGVSQSPRYKVAKRGQDVALRCDPISGHVSLFWYQQALGQGPEFLTYFQNEAQLDKSGLPSDRFFAERPEGSVSTLKIQRTQQEDSAVYLCASSLAGAGGLDEQYFGPGTRLTVT.

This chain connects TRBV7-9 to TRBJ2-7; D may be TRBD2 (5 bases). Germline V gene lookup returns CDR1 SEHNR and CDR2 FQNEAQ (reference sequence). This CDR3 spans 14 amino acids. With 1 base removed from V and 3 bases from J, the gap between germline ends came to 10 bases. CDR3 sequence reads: CASSLEPGYYEQYF. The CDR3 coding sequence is TGTGCCAGCAGCTTAGAGCCGGGATACTACGAGCAGTACTTC. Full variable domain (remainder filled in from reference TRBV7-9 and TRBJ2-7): DTGVSQNPRHKITKRGQNVTFRCDPISEHNRLYWYRQTLGQGPEFLTYFQNEAQLEKSRLLSDRFSAERPKGSFSTLEIQRTEQGDSAMYLCASSLEPGYYEQYFGPGTRLTVT.

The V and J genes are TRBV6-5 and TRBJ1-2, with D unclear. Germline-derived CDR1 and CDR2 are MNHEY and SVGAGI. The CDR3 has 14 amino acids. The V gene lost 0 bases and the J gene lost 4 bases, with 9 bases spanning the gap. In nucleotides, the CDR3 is TGTGCCAGCAGTTACTCGGGGAGCCTCTATGGCTACACCTTC. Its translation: CASSYSGSLYGYTF.

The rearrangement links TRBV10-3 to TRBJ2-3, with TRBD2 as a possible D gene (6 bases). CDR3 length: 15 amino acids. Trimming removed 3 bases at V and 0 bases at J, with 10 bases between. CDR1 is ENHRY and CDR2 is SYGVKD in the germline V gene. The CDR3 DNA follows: TGTGCCATCAGTGAAGGTAGCGGAAGCACAGATACGCAGTATTTT. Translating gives CAISEGSGSTDTQYF.

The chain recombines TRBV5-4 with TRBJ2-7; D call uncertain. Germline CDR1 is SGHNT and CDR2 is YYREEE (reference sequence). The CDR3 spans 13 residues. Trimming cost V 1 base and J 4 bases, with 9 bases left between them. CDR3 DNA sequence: TGTGCCAGCAGCTTGTCCCAGTCTTACGAGCAGTACTTC. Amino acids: CASSLSQSYEQYF. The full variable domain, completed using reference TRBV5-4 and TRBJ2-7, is ETGVTQSPTHLIKTRGQQVTLRCSSQSGHNTVSWYQQALGQGPQFIFQYYREEENGRGNFPPRFSGLQFPNYSSELNVNALELDDSALYLCASSLSQSYEQYFGPGTRLTVT.

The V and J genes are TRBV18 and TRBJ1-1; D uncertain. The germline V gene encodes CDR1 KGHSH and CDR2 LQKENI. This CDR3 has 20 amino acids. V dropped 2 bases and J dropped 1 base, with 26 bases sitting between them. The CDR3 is CASSPSGSQRISEKNTEAFF. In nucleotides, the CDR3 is TGTGCCAGCTCACCAAGCGGCAGTCAAAGGATCAGTGAGAAGAACACTGAAGCTTTCTTT.

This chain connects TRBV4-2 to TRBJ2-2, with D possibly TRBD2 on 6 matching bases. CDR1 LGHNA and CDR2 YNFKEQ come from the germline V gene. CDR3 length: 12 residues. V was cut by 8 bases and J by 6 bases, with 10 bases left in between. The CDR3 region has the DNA TGTGCCAGCGACGGGGGTTCCGGGGAGCTGTTTTTT. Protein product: CASDGGSGELFF.